This passage covers 17 T cell receptor beta chains from one sample sequenced in a study of blood T cell repertoires in COVID-19. Produced via immunoSEQ multiplex PCR; TCRdb's table is partial and in-frame only. The sample holds about 34,000 clones, more than 65% seen once. The specimen sequenced was peripheral blood. The receptors shown here come from a man aged 65-85 years with COVID-19, enrolled during active disease.

The J gene is TRBJ2-5, the V gene TRBV2; D possibly corresponds to TRBD1 (6 bases). The V gene lost 1 base and the J gene lost 5 bases, with 11 bases spanning the gap. CDR3 length: 14 residues. Per germline, CDR1 SNHLY and CDR2 FYNNEI. The CDR3 coding sequence is TGTGCCAGCAGTGAAGTGGGGGCGAGGGAGACCCAGTACTTC. This encodes CASSEVGARETQYF.

This clone was detected once. The chain combines TRBV5-1 with TRBJ1-1; a possible D gene is TRBD1 (5 bases). This CDR3 comprises 18 residues. CDR1 and CDR2 from the germline V gene are SGHRS and YFSETQ. V was pared by 0 bases and J by 0 bases, with 18 bases between. CDR3 in DNA: TGCGCCAGCAGCTTGGGACAGCCCATTCACCTTATGAACACTGAAGCTTTCTTT. As protein: CASSLGQPIHLMNTEAFF.

This chain links TRBV6-5 with TRBJ2-5; D gene ambiguous. This CDR3 has 13 residues. Between the trimmed V and J ends, which lost 5 bases and 3 bases, there was a span of 10 bases. CDR1 and CDR2 (germline): MNHEY, SVGAGI. In DNA, the CDR3 is TGTGCCAGCAGTAGAGAGGTAGAAGAGACCCAGTACTTC. Its protein is CASSREVEETQYF.

The genes are TRBV6-5 and TRBJ2-1; tentatively, D is TRBD1 (6 bases). Germline CDR1 is MNHEY and CDR2 is SVGAGI. The V end was cut by 6 bases, the J end by 4 bases, with 10 bases between. CDR3 length: 13 amino acids. CDR3 in amino acids: CASRQGTYNEQFF. CDR3 sequence (DNA): TGTGCCAGCAGACAGGGAACTTACAATGAGCAGTTCTTC.

This rearrangement joins TRBV27 to TRBJ2-7, with 12 nucleotides matching TRBD2. V shed 5 bases and J 4 bases; nucleotides not matched to a gene: 9. Germline-derived CDR1 and CDR2 are MNHEY and SMNVEV (reference sequence). The length of the CDR3 is 16 residues. CDR3 amino acids: CASSPGGLAGRYEQYF. The CDR3 DNA follows: TGTGCCAGCAGTCCAGGAGGACTAGCGGGAAGGTACGAGCAGTACTTC.

The chain combines TRBV4-3 with TRBJ2-1; possibly TRBD1 for D (5 bases). Trimming pared 0 bases from V and 9 bases from J, leaving 15 bases between. This CDR3 region has 15 residues. Germline CDR1 LGHNA, CDR2 YSLEER. The CDR3, as DNA: TGCGCCAGCAGCCAAGATGGACATGCCGGAAGTGAGCAGTTCTTC. Its protein product is CASSQDGHAGSEQFF.

The gene calls are TRBV18 and TRBJ2-7, with TRBD1 matching 7 bases. Trimming at V came to 3 bases and at J to 3 bases, leaving 2 bases not matched to a gene. CDR1 is KGHSH and CDR2 is LQKENI in the germline V gene. The CDR3 covers 13 residues. CDR3 sequence (DNA): TGTGCCAGCTCACCCCGGGACAGCTACGAGCAGTACTTC. Translation: CASSPRDSYEQYF.

The gene calls are TRBV27 and TRBJ2-1; 8 bases line up with TRBD2. J was trimmed by 3 bases and V by 2 bases; bases with no gene match: 9. CDR3 length equals 17 residues. Per germline, CDR1 MNHEY and CDR2 SMNVEV (reference sequence). The CDR3 DNA reads TGTGCCAGCAGTTTACGACGTATAGCGGGGCTCTACAATGAGCAGTTCTTC. Protein product: CASSLRRIAGLYNEQFF.

The chain couples TRBV27 to TRBJ2-1; 10 bases agree with TRBD2. Trimming removed 4 bases from V and 3 bases from J; junction bases left unmatched: 3. The CDR3 has 15 amino acids. In germline, CDR1 is MNHEY, CDR2 SMNVEV (reference sequence). CDR3 amino acids: CASSWSGRGYNEQFF. The CDR3 bases are TGTGCCAGCAGTTGGAGCGGGAGGGGCTACAATGAGCAGTTCTTC.

The chain couples TRBV7-3 to TRBJ2-6, with D hard to call. This CDR3 spans 15 amino acids. In germline, CDR1 is SGHTA, CDR2 FQGTGA. Trimming took off 5 bases at V and 0 bases at J, with 8 bases between the two ends. The CDR3 loop reads CASSESGSGANVLTF. In DNA, the CDR3 is TGTGCCAGCAGCGAATCGGGCTCTGGGGCCAACGTCCTGACTTTC. Using reference TRBV7-3 and TRBJ2-6 for the parts outside the CDR3, the full variable domain is GAGVSQTPSNKVTEKGKYVELRCDPISGHTALYWYRQSLGQGPEFLIYFQGTGAADDSGLPNDRFFAVRPEGSVSTLKIQRTERGDSAVYLCASSESGSGANVLTFGAGSRLTVL.

The chain recombines TRBV7-9 with TRBJ2-7, with 13 bases that match TRBD2. This CDR3 spans 14 amino acids. The germline V gene has CDR1 SEHNR and CDR2 FQNEAQ (reference sequence). The trim removed 5 bases at V and 3 bases at J, leaving 1 base unmatched. The CDR3 DNA is TGTGCCAGCAGCCGGACTAGCGGGAGCTACGAGCAGTACTTC. Protein: CASSRTSGSYEQYF.

The rearrangement links TRBV5-4 to TRBJ2-3; a weak D match, TRBD1 (7 bases). Germline lookup yields CDR1 SGHNT and CDR2 YYREEE (reference sequence). Trimming left V 7 bases short and J 4 bases short, with 19 bases between. The CDR3 totals 15 residues. The CDR3 DNA reads TGTGCCAGCTTCAGCGGGCCTACAGGGGCAGATACGCAGTATTTT. Its translation: CASFSGPTGADTQYF.

Points on this clone: An end of the junction does not agree with germline; a read error may underlie this. The V call is TRBV15, the J call TRBJ2-7; 10 positions agree with TRBD1. Germline loops: CDR1 LNHNV, CDR2 YYDKDF (reference sequence). The CDR3 totals 17 residues. CDR3 sequence (DNA): TGTGCCACCAGCAGACAAACCGGGACAGGGGTCTCCCACGAGCAGTACTTC. This translates into CATSRQTGTGVSHEQYF. Full variable domain (rest looked up from reference TRBV15 and TRBJ2-7): DAMVIQNPRYQVTQFGKPVTLSCSQTLNHNVMYWYQQKSSQAPKLLFHYYDKDFNNEADTPDNFQSRRPNTSFCFLDIRSPGLGDTAMYLCATSRQTGTGVSHEQYFGPGTRLTVT.

The chain links TRBV6-5 to TRBJ1-5; D not resolved. V lost 6 bases, J lost 4 bases, and 7 bases lay in between. The CDR3 is 12 amino acids. Germline lookup yields CDR1 MNHEY and CDR2 SVGAGI. CDR3 loop: CASSLMNQPQHF. The DNA of the CDR3 is TGTGCCAGCAGCCTAATGAATCAGCCCCAGCATTTT.

The V and J genes are TRBV15 and TRBJ2-5, with D unresolved. The CDR3 is made up of 14 amino acids. The germline V gene encodes CDR1 LNHNV and CDR2 YYDKDF (reference sequence). V lost 0 bases to trimming and J lost 3 bases, with 8 bases between them. The CDR3 reads CATSRDVTEETQYF. The CDR3 DNA reads TGTGCCACCAGCAGAGATGTGACTGAAGAGACCCAGTACTTC.

This clone has only one observation. The chain joins TRBV7-3 to TRBJ2-3; 9 bases map to TRBD2. CDR1 is SGHTA, CDR2 FQGTGA, per germline. This CDR3 comprises 19 residues. J lost 2 bases, V lost 0 bases, and 12 bases had no gene match. The CDR3 DNA reads as TGTGCCAGCAGCTTAACTGTGGTCGGTAGCGGGAGTATCACAGATACGCAGTATTTT. The encoded protein is CASSLTVVGSGSITDTQYF.

The V gene is TRBV12-3 or TRBV12-4, the J gene TRBJ2-2; possibly TRBD1 for D (5 bases). Trimming stripped 6 bases from V and 4 bases from J, with 9 bases between. This CDR3 comprises 13 residues. In nucleotides, the CDR3 is TGTGCCAGCAGCGACGACAGCACCGGGGAGCTGTTTTTT. Translated: CASSDDSTGELFF.